The entry below gives a single T cell receptor (beta chain) sequence along with its context. The antigen is undetermined. This sample was taken from a study of T cell responses to AZD1222 COVID-19 vaccine. Study-wide points: Rises in breadth and depth of Spike-specific TCRs came after two AZD1222 doses.

TCRdb keeps only in-frame clones here, not all; method: immunoSEQ multiplex PCR. The sample has about 180,000 clones; about 88% are singletons. The source material was peripheral blood, sampled on day 0 of AZD1222 vaccination. The source is an adult in good health.

The CDR3, as DNA: TGTGCCAGCAGCTTAGACAGGGTAGGGACTGAAGCTTTCTTT. Its translation: CASSLDRVGTEAFF. This chain joins TRBV7-2 and TRBJ1-1, with a tentative D call TRBD1 (6 bases). CDR3 length: 14 amino acids. V was trimmed by 1 base and J by 5 bases, leaving 11 bases between them. Per germline, CDR1 SGHTA and CDR2 FQGNSA.